Sequencing of this T cell receptor beta chain was carried out in a study of T cell changes during pregnancy in multiple sclerosis (dated by TCRdb to between 2019 and 2020). Background on the whole study: The study looked at changes in the T cell repertoire across pregnancy in women with multiple sclerosis.

V loses 7 bases, J loses 0 bases, and the germline ends lie 14 bases apart. Sequences SGHDT (CDR1) and YYEEEE (CDR2) are obtained from the germline V gene. From cysteine to phenylalanine, the CDR3 is 14 amino acids long. Only the CDR3 portion is preserved as DNA: 42 bases, with reading frame beginning at the first base. The library was made by the immunoSEQ multiplex PCR assay. TCRdb obtained this table from immuneACCESS and retained in-frame rearrangements with V and J assigned. These tables miss some clones; where compared with another copy, unresolved V genes account for less than half of the shortfall, and the remainder is unexplained. The sample table contains approximately 48,000 clones; only one count was recorded for around 92% of them. 9% of the sample is in the top ten clones. Remarks on this clone: Its target antigen remains unknown. Base qualities are missing; no much larger clone stands one base away.

This TCR came from a female donor with multiple sclerosis, enrolled in a pregnancy study. Sequenced material: CD8+ T cells from peripheral blood mononuclear cells, taken after pregnancy. The V gene is TRBV5-6 and the J gene is TRBJ2-7, with TRBD1 perhaps the D gene, on 6 matching bases. The CDR3 is CASGLQGYSYEQYF. The bases read TGTGCCAGCGGCCTCCAGGGGTACTCCTACGAGCAGTACTTC.